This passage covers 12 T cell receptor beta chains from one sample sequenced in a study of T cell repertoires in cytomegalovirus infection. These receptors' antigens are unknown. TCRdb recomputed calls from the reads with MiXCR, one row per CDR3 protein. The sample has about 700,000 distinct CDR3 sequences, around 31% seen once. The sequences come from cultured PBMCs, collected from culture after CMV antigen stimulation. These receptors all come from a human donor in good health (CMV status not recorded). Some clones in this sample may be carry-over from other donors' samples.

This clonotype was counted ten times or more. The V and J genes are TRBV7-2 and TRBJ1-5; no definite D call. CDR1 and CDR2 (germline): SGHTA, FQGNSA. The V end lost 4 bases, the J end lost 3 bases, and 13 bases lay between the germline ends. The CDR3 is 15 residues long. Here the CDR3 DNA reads TGTGCCAGCAGCTCGTCCCCGGGCTACAATCAGCCCCAGCATTTT. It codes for CASSSSPGYNQPQHF.

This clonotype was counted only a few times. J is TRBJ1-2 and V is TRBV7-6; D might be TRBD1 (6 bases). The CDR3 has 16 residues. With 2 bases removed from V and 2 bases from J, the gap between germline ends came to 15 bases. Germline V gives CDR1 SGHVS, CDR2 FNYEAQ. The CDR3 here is CASSLSHREMNYGYTF. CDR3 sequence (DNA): TGTGCCAGCAGCTTATCACACAGGGAAATGAACTATGGCTACACCTTC.

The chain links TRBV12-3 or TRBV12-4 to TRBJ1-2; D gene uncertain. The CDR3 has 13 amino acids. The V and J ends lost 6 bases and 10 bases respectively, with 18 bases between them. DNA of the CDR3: TGTGCCAGCAGGAACACAGCTCTAACCTTCTACACCTTC. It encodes CASRNTALTFYTF.

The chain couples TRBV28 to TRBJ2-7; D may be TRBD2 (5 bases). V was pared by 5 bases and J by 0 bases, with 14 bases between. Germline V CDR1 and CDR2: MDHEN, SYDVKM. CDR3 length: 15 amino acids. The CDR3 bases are TGTGCCAGCAGTCCCCTAGGAGGAAACTCCTACGAGCAGTACTTC. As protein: CASSPLGGNSYEQYF.

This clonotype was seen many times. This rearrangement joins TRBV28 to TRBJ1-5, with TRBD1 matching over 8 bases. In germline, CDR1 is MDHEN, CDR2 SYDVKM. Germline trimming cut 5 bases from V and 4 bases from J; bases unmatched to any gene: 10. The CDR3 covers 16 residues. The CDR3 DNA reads TGTGCCAGCAGTACCGACAGGGGTGGCGGGAATCAGCCCCAGCATTTT. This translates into CASSTDRGGGNQPQHF.

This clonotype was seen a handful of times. The chain's CDR3 is CASSPGGRRGTDTQYF. The CDR3 DNA reads as TGTGCCAGCAGCCCAGGGGGGAGGCGGGGCACAGATACGCAGTATTTT. V usage is TRBV7-6 and J usage is TRBJ2-3; TRBD1 might be the D (7 bases). In germline, CDR1 is SGHVS, CDR2 FNYEAQ. This CDR3 has 16 residues. V dropped 5 bases and J dropped 1 base, with 16 bases sitting between them.

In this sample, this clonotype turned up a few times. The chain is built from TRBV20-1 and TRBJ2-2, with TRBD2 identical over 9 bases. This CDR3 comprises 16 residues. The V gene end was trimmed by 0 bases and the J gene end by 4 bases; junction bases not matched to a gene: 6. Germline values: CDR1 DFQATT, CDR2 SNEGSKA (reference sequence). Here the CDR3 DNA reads TGCAGTGCTAGAGATTTCGGTAGCGGGAGCACCGGGGAGCTGTTTTTT. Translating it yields CSARDFGSGSTGELFF.

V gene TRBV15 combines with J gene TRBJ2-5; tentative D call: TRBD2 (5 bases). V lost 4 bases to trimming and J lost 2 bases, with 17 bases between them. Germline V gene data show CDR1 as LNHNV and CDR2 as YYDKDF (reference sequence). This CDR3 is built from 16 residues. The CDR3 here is CATSTLLVREQETQYF. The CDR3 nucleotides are TGTGCCACCAGCACCCTCCTAGTAAGGGAGCAAGAGACCCAGTACTTC.

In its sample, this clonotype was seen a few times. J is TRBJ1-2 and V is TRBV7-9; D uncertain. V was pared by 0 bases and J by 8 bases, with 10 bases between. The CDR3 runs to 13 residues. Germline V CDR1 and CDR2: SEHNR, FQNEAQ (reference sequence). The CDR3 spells CASSLASREGYTF. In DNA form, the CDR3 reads TGTGCCAGCAGCTTAGCGTCGCGGGAGGGCTACACCTTC.

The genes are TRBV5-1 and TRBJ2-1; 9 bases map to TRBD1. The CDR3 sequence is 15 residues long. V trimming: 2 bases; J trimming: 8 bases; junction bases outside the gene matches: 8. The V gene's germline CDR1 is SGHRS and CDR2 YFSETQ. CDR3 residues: CASSLRTGAEDEQFF. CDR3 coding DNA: TGCGCCAGCAGCTTAAGGACAGGGGCAGAGGATGAGCAGTTCTTC.

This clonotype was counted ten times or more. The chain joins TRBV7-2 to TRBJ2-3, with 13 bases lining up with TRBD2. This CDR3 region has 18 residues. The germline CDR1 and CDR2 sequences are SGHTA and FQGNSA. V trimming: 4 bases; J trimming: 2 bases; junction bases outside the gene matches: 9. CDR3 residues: CASSSETSGGFYTDTQYF. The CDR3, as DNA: TGTGCCAGCAGCTCAGAGACTAGCGGGGGGTTCTACACAGATACGCAGTATTTT.

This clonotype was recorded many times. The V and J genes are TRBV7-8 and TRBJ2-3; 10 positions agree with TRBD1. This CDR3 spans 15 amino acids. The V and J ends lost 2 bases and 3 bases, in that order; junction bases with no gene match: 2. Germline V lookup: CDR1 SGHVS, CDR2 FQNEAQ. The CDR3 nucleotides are TGTGCCAGCAGCTTATGGGACAGGGGAACAGATACGCAGTATTTT. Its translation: CASSLWDRGTDTQYF.